Below are 22 T cell receptor beta chains sequenced from a single sample in a study of blood T cells in healthy people across ages. For the second PCR, which ran for about 7 to 11 cycles, a sample-barcoded 5' primer and a J-beta primer mix were used. One entry per CDR3 protein, called by TCRdb with MiXCR from the 5' RACE reads. This table has about 1.8 million distinct CDR3 sequences, about 50% appearing once. The sequencing input was blood. The source of these receptors is a woman aged 35 to 49 in good health.

This clonotype was detected only a few times. This chain joins TRBV9 and TRBJ2-7; 8 bases are a match to TRBD1. The junction had 8 bases not matched to a gene; V was cut back by 3 bases and J by 3 bases. The CDR3 extends over 15 amino acids. The germline gives CDR1 SGDLS, CDR2 YYNGEE. CDR3 loop: CASSAGTGPFYEQYF. DNA for the CDR3: TGTGCCAGCAGCGCCGGGACAGGACCCTTCTACGAGCAGTACTTC.

CDR3 loop: CASTRLAGVYPETQYF. CDR3 DNA: TGTGCCAGCACGAGACTAGCGGGGGTATACCCAGAGACCCAGTACTTC. The genes are TRBV28 and TRBJ2-7; 12 positions agree with TRBD2. Gene TRBJ2-5 matches the end of the DNA better, so the J call may be wrong. The CDR3 has 16 residues. CDR1 MDHEN and CDR2 SYDVKM come from the germline V gene.

V usage is TRBV28 and J usage is TRBJ2-7, with D unclear. Deletions cut 5 bases from V and 2 bases from J, with 7 bases between. CDR3 length: 12 amino acids. Germline assignment: CDR1 MDHEN and CDR2 SYDVKM. The DNA of the CDR3 is TGTGCCAGCAGTGAACCAGCCTACGAGCAGTACTTC. Translation gives CASSEPAYEQYF.

This clonotype was picked up a small number of times. The rearrangement links TRBV7-9 to TRBJ1-5; 9 bases match TRBD1. The J segment lost 0 bases and the V segment lost 2 bases, leaving 14 bases of the junction unmatched. Germline V gives CDR1 SEHNR, CDR2 FQNEAQ (reference sequence). The CDR3 contains 20 residues. The CDR3 region has the DNA TGTGCCAGCAGCTTACCCATCGGGGACAGGGTCCAAAATAGCAATCAGCCCCAGCATTTT. It yields the protein CASSLPIGDRVQNSNQPQHF.

This clonotype was seen a single time. The chain joins TRBV7-2 to TRBJ2-4; 10 bases line up with TRBD1. The closer fit of TRBJ2-7 to the DNA end suggests the J call may be wrong. Germline CDR1 SGHTA, CDR2 FQGNSA. The CDR3 is 14 amino acids. The CDR3 nucleotides are TGTGCCAGCAGCCCTGACAGGGGGCAGCGCGAGCAGTACTTC. Encoded protein: CASSPDRGQREQYF.

This chain joins TRBV7-2 and TRBJ2-3, with a possible D match to TRBD2 (6 bases). The CDR3 runs to 14 residues. V was shortened by 4 bases and J by 5 bases, with 13 bases between the two germline ends. Germline V gene data show CDR1 as SGHTA and CDR2 as FQGNSA. The CDR3 sequence: CASSSRDLIDTQYF. CDR3 DNA: TGTGCCAGCAGCTCCCGGGACTTGATAGATACGCAGTATTTT.

This chain joins TRBV11-2 and TRBJ1-5; perhaps TRBD1 as D (5 bases). The CDR3 runs 16 residues. The germline gives CDR1 SGHAT, CDR2 FQNNGV. V was shortened by 1 base and J by 3 bases, with 13 bases between the two germline ends. The CDR3 region is CASSLGGRGFNQPQHF. The CDR3 DNA reads TGTGCCAGCAGCTTAGGGGGCCGCGGTTTCAATCAGCCCCAGCATTTT.

The chain combines TRBV19 with TRBJ2-1, with D unclear. With the DNA end fitting TRBJ2-7 better, the J assignment may be wrong. This CDR3 is built from 17 residues. CDR1 is LNHDA, CDR2 SQIVND, per germline (reference sequence). CDR3 in DNA: TGTGCCAGTAGTATAGCGGCCTCTCGGAGTTCCTACAATGAGCAGTACTTC. It codes for CASSIAASRSSYNEQYF.

The rearrangement joins TRBV6-6 to TRBJ2-6; D is unclear. V was cut by 1 base and J by 4 bases, with 14 bases left in between. The germline V gene has CDR1 MNHNY and CDR2 SVGAGI (reference sequence). CDR3 length equals 17 residues. The CDR3 nucleotides are TGTGCCAGCAGTTACTTAAGTGTAGGGTCCGGGGCCAACGTCCTGACTTTC. It is translated as CASSYLSVGSGANVLTF.

There are a few counts of this clonotype. The CDR3 nucleotides are TGTGCCAGCAGCTCCAGACTAGCGAATCTGCGGAGCACAGATACGCAGTATTTT. It codes for CASSSRLANLRSTDTQYF. This chain joins TRBV5-6 and TRBJ2-3, with 8 nucleotides matching TRBD2. The germline gives CDR1 SGHDT, CDR2 YYEEEE. With 3 bases clipped from V and 0 bases from J, the junction kept 12 bases outside the gene matches. The CDR3 runs to 18 residues. The whole variable domain, filled in from reference TRBV5-6 and TRBJ2-3, reads DAGVTQSPTHLIKTRGQQVTLRCSPKSGHDTVSWYQQALGQGPQFIFQYYEEEERQRGNFPDRFSGHQFPNYSSELNVNALLLGDSALYLCASSSRLANLRSTDTQYFGPGTRLTVL.

The V call is TRBV27, the J call TRBJ2-3, with TRBD1 as a possible D gene (6 bases). CDR3 size: 14 residues. V was cut by 5 bases and J by 6 bases, with 15 bases left in between. Germline V lookup: CDR1 MNHEY, CDR2 SMNVEV (reference sequence). The CDR3 reads CASSKERGLDTQYF. Written as DNA, the CDR3 is TGTGCCAGCAGTAAGGAAAGGGGGTTGGATACGCAGTATTTT.

J is TRBJ1-5 and V is TRBV20-1; the D is unclear. Between the trimmed V and J ends, which lost 0 bases and 7 bases, there was a span of 10 bases. Germline V CDR1 and CDR2: DFQATT, SNEGSKA (reference sequence). The CDR3 totals 13 residues. In nucleotides, the CDR3 is TGCAGTGCTAGAGATCCCTTCGCCCAGCCCCAGCATTTT. Translation gives CSARDPFAQPQHF.

This rearrangement joins TRBV6-1 to TRBJ2-1; 9 bases line up with TRBD1. The V and J ends lost 6 bases and 7 bases, in that order; junction bases with no gene match: 19. The CDR3 consists of 18 residues. Germline CDR1 is MNHNS and CDR2 is SASEGT. This chain's CDR3 is CASSPFQRDRARQNEQFF. As DNA, the CDR3 is TGTGCCAGCAGCCCGTTCCAACGGGACAGGGCTCGTCAAAATGAGCAGTTCTTC.

The V gene is TRBV20-1, the J gene TRBJ1-4; TRBD1 matches at 7 bases. Germline V CDR1 and CDR2: DFQATT, SNEGSKA (reference sequence). The CDR3 is made up of 12 amino acids. The V segment lost 7 bases and the J segment 5 bases; nucleotides outside the gene matches: 4. The CDR3 sequence is CSGGQSNEKLFF. In DNA, the CDR3 is TGCAGTGGGGGACAGTCAAATGAAAAACTGTTTTTT.

The V and J genes are TRBV5-1 and TRBJ1-1; D gene uncertain. The V gene's germline CDR1 is SGHRS and CDR2 YFSETQ. This CDR3 has 14 residues. Trimming took 4 bases from V and 2 from J, leaving 12 bases between them. This CDR3 reads CASSVQASNTEAFF. The CDR3, as DNA: TGCGCCAGCAGCGTCCAAGCGTCTAACACTGAAGCTTTCTTT.

The genes are TRBV18 and TRBJ2-6; no reliable D call. Germline values: CDR1 KGHSH, CDR2 LQKENI. V was clipped by 0 bases and J by 0 bases, with 6 bases between them. The CDR3 is 16 residues long. CDR3 in DNA: TGTGCCAGCTCACCACCCATAGCCTCTGGGGCCAACGTCCTGACTTTC. Translation: CASSPPIASGANVLTF. Full variable domain (missing parts from reference TRBV18 and TRBJ2-6): NAGVMQNPRHLVRRRGQEARLRCSPMKGHSHVYWYRQLPEEGLKFMVYLQKENIIDESGMPKERFSAEFPKEGPSILRIQQVVRGDSAAYFCASSPPIASGANVLTFGAGSRLTVL.

The V call is TRBV20-1, the J call TRBJ2-3; 8 bases are shared with TRBD2. Looked up from germline, CDR1 is DFQATT and CDR2 is SNEGSKA (reference sequence). V shed 6 bases and J 6 bases; nucleotides not matched to a gene: 11. The CDR3 has 14 residues. CDR3 protein: CSANLRRGEDTQYF. CDR3 DNA sequence: TGCAGTGCGAACCTCAGGCGGGGGGAGGATACGCAGTATTTT.

In this sample, this clonotype turned up a few times. The V and J genes are TRBV24-1 and TRBJ2-6; a weak D match, TRBD2 (6 bases). Germline CDR1 KGHDR, CDR2 SFDVKD. The CDR3 has 15 residues. The V end was cut by 3 bases, the J end by 3 bases, with 8 bases between. The CDR3 here is CATSDRRVGANVLTF. The DNA for the CDR3 is TGTGCCACCAGTGATAGGAGGGTTGGGGCCAACGTCCTGACTTTC.

The rearrangement links TRBV5-8 to TRBJ2-1; tentative D call: TRBD2 (5 bases). The germline CDR1 and CDR2 sequences are SGHTS and YDEGEE. The V end was cut by 0 bases, the J end by 8 bases, with 12 bases between. This CDR3 has 14 amino acids. CDR3: CASSLGRLAYEQFF. For the CDR3, the DNA is TGTGCCAGCAGCTTGGGGAGGCTAGCATATGAGCAGTTCTTC. The whole variable domain, remainder taken from reference TRBV5-8 and TRBJ2-1, is EAGVTQSPTHLIKTRGQQATLRCSPISGHTSVYWYQQALGLGLQFLLWYDEGEERNRGNFPPRFSGRQFPNYSSELNVNALELEDSALYLCASSLGRLAYEQFFGPGTRLTVL.

The chain employs TRBV10-1 and TRBJ2-5, with D possibly being TRBD2 (5 bases). Trimming removed 6 bases at V and 7 bases at J, with 12 bases between. The CDR3 consists of 12 residues. Germline-derived CDR1 and CDR2 are WNHNN and SYGVQD (reference sequence). The chain's CDR3 is CASREAIGTQYF. CDR3 sequence (DNA): TGCGCCAGCAGGGAGGCAATTGGGACCCAGTACTTC.

This chain connects TRBV4-2 to TRBJ1-2; D remains ambiguous. The germline CDR1 and CDR2 sequences are LGHNA and YNFKEQ. V lost 0 bases to trimming and J lost 4 bases, with 18 bases between them. The CDR3 contains 17 residues. The CDR3 bases are TGTGCCAGCAGCCAAGATGCTGGCGTTACTGGTAGCTATGGCTACACCTTC. Protein: CASSQDAGVTGSYGYTF.

This clonotype was counted between two and nine times. CDR3 sequence reads: CAISEPLAGKETQYF. In nucleotides, the CDR3 is TGTGCCATCAGTGAACCCCTAGCGGGGAAAGAGACCCAGTACTTC. The chain carries TRBV10-3 and TRBJ2-7, with 9 bases that match TRBD2. The DNA end favors TRBJ2-5, so the J call may be wrong. The germline gives CDR1 ENHRY, CDR2 SYGVKD. The CDR3 covers 15 residues.